The 10 T cell receptor beta chains in this list originate from one sample, sequenced in a study of T cells after posttransplantation cyclophosphamide. Data came from immunoSEQ multiplex PCR; TCRdb stores just in-frame clones and leaves some out. The data contain around 17,000 clones, roughly four fifths of them seen just once; the ten biggest clones take up around a third. Busulfan-fludarabine conditioning, marrow transplant, and cyclophosphamide on days +3 and +4 were administered. The specimen comprised CD8+ T cells sorted from PBMCs, sampled 1,700 to 2,000 days after a stem cell transplant with posttransplant cyclophosphamide. Receptor source: a female patient in her thirties or forties who received an allogeneic stem cell transplant from a related donor, was CMV-positive, and had no GVHD. Some T cells may be the graft donor's.

The chain combines TRBV7-8 with TRBJ2-1; 12 bases fit TRBD2. There are 19 residues in the CDR3. Germline V gene data show CDR1 as SGHVS and CDR2 as FQNEAQ. J gave up 1 base and V 4 bases, and 11 bases lay outside the gene matches. CDR3 bases: TGTGCCAGCAGCTCGCCGCTAGCGGGGGGGTTTCCGTCCTACAATGAGCAGTTCTTC. Translating gives CASSSPLAGGFPSYNEQFF.

The genes are TRBV29-1 and TRBJ1-2; 10 bases are shared with TRBD1. The CDR3 contains 13 residues. The germline gives CDR1 SQVTM, CDR2 ANQGSEA. Losses at the gene ends were 6 bases for V and 7 bases for J; bases not matched to a gene: 8. The CDR3 DNA reads as TGCAGCGTATACCCGGGACAGGGGTCTGGCTACACCTTC. This sequence encodes CSVYPGQGSGYTF.

This sequence joins TRBV4-3 and TRBJ2-1; 7 positions match TRBD2. Germline V gives CDR1 LGHNA, CDR2 YSLEER. This CDR3 contains 14 residues. J was trimmed by 9 bases and V by 4 bases; bases with no gene match: 9. The CDR3 protein is CASSPRGVGIEQFF. The CDR3 nucleotides are TGCGCCAGCAGCCCCCGGGGGGTCGGAATTGAGCAGTTCTTC.

The chain joins TRBV19 to TRBJ2-5; TRBD1 matches 10 bases. The CDR3 consists of 13 residues. CDR1 LNHDA and CDR2 SQIVND come from the germline V gene (reference sequence). Unmatched junction bases numbered 3, after V lost 9 bases and J lost 2 bases. CDR3 region: CASRQGAQETQYF. As DNA, the CDR3 is TGTGCCAGCCGACAGGGGGCTCAAGAGACCCAGTACTTC.

The chain has TRBV5-1 and TRBJ2-7, with 8 bases aligning to TRBD2. Trimming took 0 bases from V and 2 from J; bases not matched to a gene: 7. The CDR3 is 16 residues long. CDR1 and CDR2 (germline): SGHRS, YFSETQ. CDR3 sequence: CASSLEFSGGPYEQYF. CDR3 coding DNA: TGCGCCAGCAGCTTGGAATTTTCGGGGGGGCCCTACGAGCAGTACTTC.

The chain couples TRBV6-1 to TRBJ2-7; 7 bases agree with TRBD1. This CDR3 has 12 residues. V shed 5 bases, J shed 6 bases, and the junction held 4 bases outside the gene matches. Germline V gene sequence: CDR1 MNHNS, CDR2 SASEGT. CDR3: CASSKTGPEQYF. The CDR3 DNA reads TGTGCCAGCAGTAAGACAGGGCCCGAGCAGTACTTC.

The V and J genes are TRBV27 and TRBJ1-6; TRBD1 is a possible D gene (5 bases). Germline V gene sequence: CDR1 MNHEY, CDR2 SMNVEV (reference sequence). There are 15 residues in the CDR3. V was shortened by 6 bases and J by 9 bases, with 18 bases between the two germline ends. The CDR3 loop reads CASRALTVSTSPLHF. CDR3 DNA: TGTGCCAGCAGGGCCCTGACAGTATCGACTTCACCCCTCCACTTT.

The chain recombines TRBV7-3 with TRBJ2-3; maybe TRBD1 (6 bases). Trimming took 1 base from V and 1 from J, leaving 9 bases between them. The CDR3 totals 15 residues. The V gene's germline CDR1 is SGHTA and CDR2 FQGTGA. CDR3 amino acids: CASSLKGDGTDTQYF. The CDR3 DNA follows: TGTGCCAGCAGCTTAAAGGGGGATGGCACAGATACGCAGTATTTT.

The rearrangement links TRBV4-1 to TRBJ1-5, with D unresolved. The length of the CDR3 is 15 residues. Per the germline V gene, CDR1 is MGHRA and CDR2 is YSYEKL. V was pared by 1 base and J by 6 bases, with 13 bases between. CDR3 sequence: CASSQAFIAGQPQHF. The DNA of the CDR3 is TGCGCCAGCAGCCAAGCTTTTATCGCCGGTCAGCCCCAGCATTTT.

The chain has TRBV25-1 and TRBJ1-2, with D perhaps matching TRBD1 (5 bases). Germline V CDR1 and CDR2: MGHDK, SYGVNS. This CDR3 has 14 residues. Trimming removed 2 bases at V and 4 bases at J, with 11 bases between. CDR3 loop: CASSERTPIYGYTF. CDR3 coding DNA: TGTGCCAGCAGTGAACGGACACCAATCTATGGCTACACCTTC.